One TCR beta chain is described in this entry. Participants had their cohort set by participant-reported clinical history. Two negative PCRs, clearance, or symptom resolution had been documented for recovered Cohort 3 donors. Produced via immunoSEQ multiplex PCR; TCRdb's table is partial and in-frame only. This table holds about 480,000 clones, approximately 90% found once. The data derive from a study of blood T cell repertoires in COVID-19. The germline gives CDR1 MNHEY, CDR2 SVGAGI. The length of the CDR3 is 14 residues. Trimming pared 6 bases from V and 11 bases from J, leaving 20 bases between. What was sequenced was PBMCs or T cells enriched from blood (not recorded which). The sequence derives from a woman aged 35 to 49 who had recovered from COVID-19. The chain links TRBV6-5 to TRBJ1-5, with D uncertain. CDR3 amino acids: CASRPRMTRVTQHF. As DNA, the CDR3 is TGTGCCAGCAGACCCAGAATGACTCGGGTGACCCAGCATTTT.